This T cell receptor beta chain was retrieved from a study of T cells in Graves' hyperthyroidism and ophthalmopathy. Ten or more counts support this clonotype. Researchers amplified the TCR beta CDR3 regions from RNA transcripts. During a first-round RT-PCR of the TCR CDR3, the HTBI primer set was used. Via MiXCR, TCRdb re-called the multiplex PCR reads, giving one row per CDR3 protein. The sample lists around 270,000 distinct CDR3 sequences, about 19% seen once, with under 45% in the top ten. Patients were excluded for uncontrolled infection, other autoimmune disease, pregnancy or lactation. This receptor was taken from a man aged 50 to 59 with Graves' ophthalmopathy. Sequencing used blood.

The CDR3 region has the DNA TGCGCCAGCAGCCCGGGACTACAGGCGTTGTCCTACGAGCAGTACTTC. Translating it yields CASSPGLQALSYEQYF. J is TRBJ2-7 and V is TRBV5-1, with 7 bases aligning to TRBD2. This CDR3 comprises 16 residues. The trim removed 4 bases at V and 1 base at J, leaving 11 bases unmatched. Germline CDR1 and CDR2: SGHRS and YFSETQ.